Below, 27 T cell receptor beta chains from the same sample are listed, as sequenced in a study of blood T cell repertoires in COVID-19. Here immunoSEQ multiplex PCR was the method, and the copy in TCRdb shows in-frame clones only, minus some. The sample records about 360,000 clones, about 87% being singletons. Sequenced input: PBMCs or T cells enriched from blood (not recorded which). The receptors were sampled from a man between 25 and 39 years old who had recovered from COVID-19.

The chain employs TRBV10-3 and TRBJ1-3; possibly TRBD1 for D (6 bases). The CDR3 runs 16 residues. V was trimmed by 6 bases and J by 1 base, leaving 16 bases between them. CDR1 is ENHRY and CDR2 is SYGVKD in the germline V gene. Here the CDR3 DNA reads TGTGCCATCAGATCAGGGGCAGGCGGTTCTGGAAACACCATATATTTT. Amino acid sequence: CAIRSGAGGSGNTIYF.

The CDR3 reads CASNGGTGYHEQYF. DNA of the CDR3: TGTGCCAGCAACGGCGGGACAGGGTACCACGAGCAGTACTTC. The chain links TRBV27 to TRBJ2-7; 9 bases are shared with TRBD1. Germline CDR1 MNHEY, CDR2 SMNVEV (reference sequence). The length of the CDR3 is 14 residues. V gave up 7 bases and J gave up 5 bases; unmatched junction bases: 9.

The gene calls are TRBV20-1 and TRBJ2-6, with a possible D match to TRBD1 (6 bases). CDR3 size: 16 residues. Trimming took 3 bases from V and 1 from J, leaving 13 bases between them. The germline V gene has CDR1 DFQATT and CDR2 SNEGSKA (reference sequence). The CDR3 nucleotides read TGCAGTGCTAGTGGCGGACAGCCATCTGGGGCCAACGTCCTGACTTTC. Its protein is CSASGGQPSGANVLTF.

The chain combines TRBV11-3 with TRBJ1-1; 7 bases align to TRBD1. Germline CDR1 and CDR2: SGHNT and YENEEA. V dropped 3 bases and J dropped 4; count of bases not matched to a gene: 2. CDR3 length: 13 amino acids. CDR3 nucleotides: TGTGCCAGCAGCTTGGCAGGGGGCACTGAAGCTTTCTTT. Protein: CASSLAGGTEAFF.

The chain combines TRBV7-9 with TRBJ1-2, with D unclear. V lost 5 bases, J lost 8 bases, and 12 bases lay in between. Germline CDR1 reads SEHNR; CDR2 reads FQNEAQ (reference sequence). The CDR3 contains 12 residues. CDR3 DNA: TGTGCCAGCAGCCCCCCTACGAGCGGCTACACCTTC. Translated, it gives CASSPPTSGYTF.

The V call is TRBV6-5, the J call TRBJ1-2, with TRBD1 as a possible D gene (6 bases). The length of the CDR3 is 15 residues. CDR1 and CDR2 (germline): MNHEY, SVGAGI. V was shortened by 7 bases and J by 4 bases, with 19 bases between the two germline ends. CDR3 loop: CASIGRGEWGYGYTF. The CDR3 DNA follows: TGTGCCAGCATCGGCAGGGGCGAATGGGGCTATGGCTACACCTTC.

The chain combines TRBV19 with TRBJ1-1; D remains ambiguous. The CDR3 has 13 amino acids. Deletions cut 9 bases from V and 4 bases from J, with 15 bases between. CDR1 LNHDA and CDR2 SQIVND come from the germline V gene (reference sequence). The CDR3 DNA follows: TGTGCCAGCGGCCCGGGAGGGCGCACTGAAGCTTTCTTT. It is translated as CASGPGGRTEAFF.

This chain connects TRBV23-1 to TRBJ2-4; D is ambiguous. TRBV23-1 is an open reading frame whose function is uncertain. The germline V and J ends were trimmed by 0 bases and 0 bases, with 12 bases remaining between them. The CDR3 spans 17 residues. The CDR3 DNA is TGCGCCAGCAGTCAATCACCGGAGAAAAAAGCCAAAAACATTCAGTACTTC. Amino acid sequence: CASSQSPEKKAKNIQYF.

This rearrangement joins TRBV3-1 (or the pseudogene TRBV3-2) to TRBJ2-7, with TRBD2 matching 8 bases. After removal of 4 bases from V and 2 bases from J, the junction contained 10 bases not matched to a gene. From germline, CDR1 is LGHDT and CDR2 YNNKEL (reference sequence). There are 16 residues in the CDR3. Here the CDR3 DNA reads TGTGCCAGCAGCCCTCGGGGAGCGGGGGTAACCTACGAGCAGTACTTC. This encodes CASSPRGAGVTYEQYF.

V gene TRBV13 combines with J gene TRBJ1-4; D gene uncertain. This CDR3 spans 15 amino acids. Looked up from germline, CDR1 is PRHDT and CDR2 is FYEKMQ (reference sequence). V was clipped by 1 base and J by 1 base, with 7 bases between them. CDR3 nucleotide sequence: TGTGCCAGCAGCTTAGCGGGGATAACTAATGAAAAACTGTTTTTT. Its translation is CASSLAGITNEKLFF.

The chain carries TRBV21-1 and TRBJ1-2; no check of the table's D call, TRBD1, against the DNA was made. TRBV21-1 is a pseudogene segment. The CDR3 has 16 residues. The CDR3 protein is CASSKPRTGGNYGYTF. The CDR3 coding sequence is TGTGCCAGCAGCAAGCCGAGGACAGGGGGCAACTATGGCTACACCTTC.

As to this clone: The same CDR3 arises from other DNA sequences in this sample as well. The rearrangement links TRBV30 to TRBJ1-5; 8 positions agree with TRBD1. Germline trimming cut 2 bases from V and 6 bases from J; bases unmatched to any gene: 3. The CDR3 is 13 residues long. CDR1 is GTSNPN and CDR2 is SVGIG in the germline V gene (reference sequence). The CDR3 region is CAWSLTGGQPQHF. As DNA, the CDR3 is TGTGCCTGGAGTTTAACAGGGGGTCAGCCCCAGCATTTT.

A single count supports this clone. This chain joins TRBV3-1 (or the pseudogene TRBV3-2) and TRBJ2-3, with 7 positions matching TRBD1. Germline CDR1 is LGHDT and CDR2 is YNNKEL (reference sequence). CDR3 size: 16 residues. V dropped 2 bases and J dropped 2; count of bases not matched to a gene: 7. The CDR3: CASSQTGAILTDTQYF. The CDR3 coding sequence is TGTGCCAGCAGCCAAACAGGGGCGATACTCACAGATACGCAGTATTTT.

The chain has TRBV6-2 or TRBV6-3 and TRBJ2-1; 9 bases map to TRBD2. Trimming took 5 bases from V and 2 from J; bases not matched to a gene: 13. CDR1 and CDR2 (germline): MNHEY, SVGEGT. This CDR3 has 18 amino acids. Here the CDR3 DNA reads TGTGCCAGCAGTCGCGGGGGGGGGACACGCCTGACCTACAATGAGCAGTTCTTC. Protein sequence: CASSRGGGTRLTYNEQFF.

The genes are TRBV5-5 and TRBJ2-1, with 8 nucleotides matching TRBD1. CDR3 length equals 14 residues. Germline assignment: CDR1 SGHKS and CDR2 YYEKEE (reference sequence). With V trimmed by 3 bases and J by 5 bases, 4 bases remained unmatched. CDR3 sequence reads: CASSSGQADNEQFF. The CDR3 DNA is TGTGCCAGCAGCTCGGGACAGGCTGACAATGAGCAGTTCTTC. The full variable domain, completed using reference TRBV5-5 and TRBJ2-1, is DAGVTQSPTHLIKTRGQQVTLRCSPISGHKSVSWYQQVLGQGPQFIFQYYEKEERGRGNFPDRFSARQFPNYSSELNVNALLLGDSALYLCASSSGQADNEQFFGPGTRLTVL.

The CDR3 DNA is TGTGCCAGCAGTGAAGGAAGCTATAGCAATCAGCCCCAGCATTTT. This encodes CASSEGSYSNQPQHF. J is TRBJ1-5 and V is TRBV6-1; D unresolved. Trimming stripped 1 base from V and 0 bases from J, with 7 bases between. CDR3 size: 15 residues. Germline CDR1 is MNHNS and CDR2 is SASEGT.

This clone appeared once. This chain uses TRBV2 with TRBJ1-5; the D is unclear. Germline-derived CDR1 and CDR2 are SNHLY and FYNNEI. The CDR3 extends over 15 amino acids. V was trimmed by 2 bases and J by 0 bases, leaving 8 bases between them. The CDR3 loop is CASSESLYSNQPQHF. The DNA of the CDR3 is TGTGCCAGCAGTGAAAGCCTTTATAGCAATCAGCCCCAGCATTTT.

Concerning this clone: In the same sample, other DNA sequences code for this CDR3. The chain employs TRBV6-5 and TRBJ1-4; D not resolved. The germline V and J ends were trimmed by 5 bases and 7 bases, with 11 bases remaining between them. This CDR3 has 13 residues. Germline V gene data show CDR1 as MNHEY and CDR2 as SVGAGI. DNA for the CDR3: TGTGCCAGCAGTCCCGGAGGAGGTGAAAAACTGTTTTTT. Amino acids: CASSPGGGEKLFF.

J is TRBJ1-1 and V is TRBV18; D is undetermined. The CDR3 sequence is 13 residues long. Germline-derived CDR1 and CDR2 are KGHSH and LQKENI. V was pared by 2 bases and J by 7 bases, with 11 bases between. The CDR3 sequence: CASSPAHKYEAFF. The CDR3 DNA is TGTGCCAGCTCACCAGCACACAAGTATGAAGCTTTCTTT.

The chain has TRBV18 and TRBJ2-7; TRBD1 matches at 9 bases. Germline-derived CDR1 and CDR2 are KGHSH and LQKENI. The CDR3 spans 15 residues. Trimming took 4 bases from V and 4 from J; bases not matched to a gene: 8. CDR3 amino acids: CASSRLDRGSYEQYF. CDR3 in DNA: TGTGCCAGCTCACGGTTGGACAGGGGTTCTTACGAGCAGTACTTC.

This chain connects TRBV10-3 to TRBJ1-2; D unresolved. V was clipped by 10 bases and J by 0 bases, with 9 bases between them. CDR3 size: 12 residues. The V gene's germline CDR1 is ENHRY and CDR2 SYGVKD. The CDR3 protein is CASKQTNYGYTF. CDR3 sequence (DNA): TGTGCCAGCAAACAGACTAACTATGGCTACACCTTC.

The rearrangement uses TRBV29-1 and TRBJ2-2; 7 nucleotides align to TRBD1. J gave up 5 bases and V 7 bases, and 16 bases lay outside the gene matches. Germline V CDR1 and CDR2: SQVTM, ANQGSEA. The CDR3 runs to 16 residues. In nucleotides, the CDR3 is TGCAGCGCCTCAGGGGGAGACGAACAGCGGACCGGGGAGCTGTTTTTT. This codes for CSASGGDEQRTGELFF.

V and J are TRBV7-9 and TRBJ1-1, with a tentative D call TRBD1 (6 bases). The V and J ends lost 5 bases and 6 bases respectively, with 16 bases between them. Germline CDR1 reads SEHNR; CDR2 reads FQNEAQ (reference sequence). This CDR3 is built from 14 residues. The DNA for the CDR3 is TGTGCCAGCAGCCAGGACAGTTCCAGGGCTGAAGCTTTCTTT. Its protein is CASSQDSSRAEAFF.

A single count supports this clone. The chain joins TRBV7-2 to TRBJ1-2; 11 bases map to TRBD1. The CDR3 sequence is 15 residues long. The ends lost 5 bases at V and 4 bases at J; junction bases unmatched: 6. Germline V CDR1 and CDR2: SGHTA, FQGNSA. The CDR3 DNA reads TGTGCCAGCAGCCCCCGGACAGGGGGCACCTATGGCTACACCTTC. It encodes CASSPRTGGTYGYTF.

This CDR3 is CASSLPSTGTQYF. CDR3 nucleotide sequence: TGTGCCAGCAGTCTCCCCTCTACCGGGACCCAGTACTTC. The chain uses TRBV27 and TRBJ2-5, with D uncertain. V was clipped by 5 bases and J by 7 bases, with 14 bases between them. CDR1 and CDR2 from the germline V gene are MNHEY and SMNVEV (reference sequence). The CDR3 is 13 residues long.

The V call is TRBV11-2, the J call TRBJ2-2; D is possibly TRBD1 (6 bases). Germline CDR1 reads SGHAT; CDR2 reads FQNNGV. V shed 3 bases and J shed 6 bases, with 14 bases lying between them. The length of the CDR3 is 15 residues. CDR3 protein: CASSFTGSFPGELFF. CDR3 sequence (DNA): TGTGCCAGCAGCTTCACAGGGAGTTTCCCCGGGGAGCTGTTTTTT.

The count of this clone is one. This chain uses TRBV9 with TRBJ1-2; no reliable D call. This CDR3 contains 15 residues. Trimming left V 0 bases short and J 3 bases short, with 12 bases between. CDR1 and CDR2 from the germline V gene are SGDLS and YYNGEE. In DNA form, the CDR3 reads TGTGCCAGCAGCGTAGACGGAGGGAACGACTATGGCTACACCTTC. Protein sequence: CASSVDGGNDYGYTF.